This is a list of T cell receptor beta chains from one sample in a study of T-cell reconstitution after alpha-beta-depleted transplantation in children. MiXCR was run by TCRdb on the PCR reads, yielding one entry per CDR3 protein. Of hundreds of thousands of distinct CDR3 sequences in the sample, 10% to 13% are singletons; the top ten hold around 2%. This material consisted of PBMCs, taken before TCRalphabeta/CD19-depleted stem cell transplant. The receptor source for this set is a child aged 2-15 years with inherited bone marrow failure, due to receive a stem cell transplant. CDR3s leave out the opening cysteine and the closing phenylalanine or tryptophan. Each record gives: V gene, CDR3 protein.

v_gene: TRBV4-2; CDR3aa: ASSQDQFHSGANVLT
v_gene: TRBV7-2; CDR3aa: ASSRTSGTLNNEQF
v_gene: TRBV6-6; CDR3aa: ASSRRGLLEQY
v_gene: TRBV5-1; CDR3aa: ASSAGPNQETQY
v_gene: TRBV20-1; CDR3aa: SPRDVAGDEETQY
v_gene: TRBV12-3/TRBV12-4; CDR3aa: ASSPRVNGELF
v_gene: TRBV5-1; CDR3aa: ASSLGDSQETQY
v_gene: TRBV15; CDR3aa: ATSRALDRGDTQY
v_gene: TRBV10-3; CDR3aa: ASTGLGRVEQF
v_gene: TRBV12-3/TRBV12-4; CDR3aa: ASSLGATNQPQH
v_gene: TRBV6-5; CDR3aa: ASSLSATGFPSGRRSGANVLT
v_gene: TRBV20-1; CDR3aa: SARVPYRGDNYGYT
v_gene: TRBV28; CDR3aa: ASRLAGGGGYEQY
v_gene: TRBV27; CDR3aa: ASSLSGEVRLAGLHEQY
v_gene: TRBV7-7; CDR3aa: ASSRPGTIRYEQY
v_gene: TRBV12-3/TRBV12-4; CDR3aa: ASSPRPPTGDPNEQF
v_gene: TRBV6-2/TRBV6-3; CDR3aa: ASSLGTNYYNEQF
v_gene: TRBV20-1; CDR3aa: SAHSTPYNEQF